Presented here are 5 T cell receptor beta chains from one specimen sequenced in a study of T-cell memory formation after mild COVID-19. TCRdb ran MiXCR on the 5' RACE reads and lists one entry per CDR3 protein. The profile shows 450,000 to 650,000 distinct CDR3 sequences, about 20% of them singletons. The sample taken for sequencing was PBMCs or a T cell subset sorted from them (not recorded which). The receptors come from an adult woman who had mild COVID-19 (a few samples of this study predate the infection). Cell type and time point are not known.

V and J are TRBV10-3 and TRBJ2-1, with 10 bases that match TRBD2. J gave up 7 bases and V 3 bases, and 9 bases lay outside the gene matches. CDR3 length: 16 amino acids. CDR1 ENHRY and CDR2 SYGVKD come from the germline V gene. CDR3 in amino acids: CAISDPLAGEWNEQFF. In DNA, the CDR3 is TGTGCCATCAGTGACCCCCTAGCGGGAGAGTGGAATGAGCAGTTCTTC.

The J gene is TRBJ1-1, the V gene TRBV9; D is unclear. Trimming took 4 bases from V and 3 from J, leaving 13 bases between them. CDR1 and CDR2 (germline): SGDLS, YYNGEE. The CDR3 is 14 residues long. The CDR3 reads CASSPRQMDTEAFF. Written as DNA, the CDR3 is TGTGCCAGCAGCCCCCGCCAGATGGACACTGAAGCTTTCTTT. Full variable domain (remainder filled in from reference TRBV9 and TRBJ1-1): DSGVTQTPKHLITATGQRVTLRCSPRSGDLSVYWYQQSLDQGLQFLIQYYNGEERAKGNILERFSAQQFPDLHSELNLSSLELGDSALYFCASSPRQMDTEAFFGQGTRLTVV.

The chain is built from TRBV21-1 and TRBJ2-3; the D segment call TRBD2 is taken from the table without a DNA check. TRBV21-1 is flagged as a pseudogene. The CDR3 runs to 18 residues. The CDR3 DNA sequence: TGTGCCAGCAGCTCCTCCAGGACCTCAAAGAAAACCACAGATACGCAGTATTTT. Its protein product is CASSSSRTSKKTTDTQYF.

The chain couples TRBV12-3 or TRBV12-4 to TRBJ2-3, with 9 bases lining up with TRBD2. The CDR3 totals 16 residues. V lost 3 bases and J lost 4; bases outside the gene matches: 8. The CDR3 bases are TGTGCCAGCAGTTTGGCAGCGGGAGGAGGTGCAGATACGCAGTATTTT. The encoded protein is CASSLAAGGGADTQYF.

This clonotype turned up a few times. The rearrangement links TRBV10-3 to TRBJ2-3; TRBD2 agrees at 14 bases. Germline loops: CDR1 ENHRY, CDR2 SYGVKD. The CDR3 runs 16 residues. Trimming took 2 bases from V and 3 from J; bases not matched to a gene: 1. The CDR3 spells CAISEGLAGGTDTQYF. The CDR3, as DNA: TGTGCCATCAGTGAGGGACTAGCGGGGGGTACAGATACGCAGTATTTT.